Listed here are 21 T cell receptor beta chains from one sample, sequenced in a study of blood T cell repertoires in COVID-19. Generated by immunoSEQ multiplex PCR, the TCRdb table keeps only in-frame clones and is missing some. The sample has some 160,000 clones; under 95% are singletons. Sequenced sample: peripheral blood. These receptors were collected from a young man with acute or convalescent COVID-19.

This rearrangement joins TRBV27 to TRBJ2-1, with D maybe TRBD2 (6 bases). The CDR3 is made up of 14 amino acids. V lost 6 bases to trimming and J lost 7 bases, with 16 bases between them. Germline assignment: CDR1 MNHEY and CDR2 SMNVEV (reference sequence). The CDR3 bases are TGTGCCAGCAGGAGGACTGGGACTCAAAATGAGCAGTTCTTC. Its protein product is CASRRTGTQNEQFF.

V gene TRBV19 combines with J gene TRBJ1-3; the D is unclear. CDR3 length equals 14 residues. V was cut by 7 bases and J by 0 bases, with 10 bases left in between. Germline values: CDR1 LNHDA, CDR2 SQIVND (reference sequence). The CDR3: CASKSAASGNTIYF. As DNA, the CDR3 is TGTGCCAGTAAGAGTGCGGCCTCTGGAAACACCATATATTTT.

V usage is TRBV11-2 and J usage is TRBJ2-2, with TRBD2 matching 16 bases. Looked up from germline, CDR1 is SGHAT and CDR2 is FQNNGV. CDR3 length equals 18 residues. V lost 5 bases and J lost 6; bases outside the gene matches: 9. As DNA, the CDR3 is TGTGCCAGCAGCGCGGGACTAGCGGGAGGGCCCCCCCCCGGGGAGCTGTTTTTT. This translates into CASSAGLAGGPPPGELFF. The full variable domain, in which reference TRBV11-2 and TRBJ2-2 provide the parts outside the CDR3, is EAGVAQSPRYKIIEKRQSVAFWCNPISGHATLYWYQQILGQGPKLLIQFQNNGVVDDSQLPKDRFSAERLKGVDSTLKIQPAKLEDSAVYLCASSAGLAGGPPPGELFFGEGSRLTVL.

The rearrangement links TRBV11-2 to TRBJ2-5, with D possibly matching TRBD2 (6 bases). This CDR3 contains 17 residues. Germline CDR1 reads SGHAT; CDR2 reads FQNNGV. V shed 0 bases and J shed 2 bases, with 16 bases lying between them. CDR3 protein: CASSLELWEAGQETQYF. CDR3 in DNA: TGTGCCAGCAGCTTAGAACTTTGGGAGGCAGGACAAGAGACCCAGTACTTC. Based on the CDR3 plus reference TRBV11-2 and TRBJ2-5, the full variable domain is EAGVAQSPRYKIIEKRQSVAFWCNPISGHATLYWYQQILGQGPKLLIQFQNNGVVDDSQLPKDRFSAERLKGVDSTLKIQPAKLEDSAVYLCASSLELWEAGQETQYFGPGTRLLVL.

The CDR3 DNA reads as TGTGCCAGCAGCCCCCGAGACAGGGCGAGATTGAGCGAGCAGTTCTTC. Translated: CASSPRDRARLSEQFF. This chain links TRBV9 with TRBJ2-1, with 7 bases fitting TRBD1. Per germline, CDR1 SGDLS and CDR2 YYNGEE. V dropped 4 bases and J dropped 10; count of bases not matched to a gene: 17. The CDR3 spans 16 residues.

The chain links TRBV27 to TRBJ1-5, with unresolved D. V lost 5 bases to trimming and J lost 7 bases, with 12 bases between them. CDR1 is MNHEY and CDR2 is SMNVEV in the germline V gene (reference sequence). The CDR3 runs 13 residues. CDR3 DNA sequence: TGTGCCAGCAGTCCCACGGGGTACCAGCCCCAGCATTTT. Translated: CASSPTGYQPQHF.

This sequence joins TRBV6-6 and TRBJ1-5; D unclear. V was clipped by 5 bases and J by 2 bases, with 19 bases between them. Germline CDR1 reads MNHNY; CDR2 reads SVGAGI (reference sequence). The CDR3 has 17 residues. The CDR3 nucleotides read TGTGCCAGCAGTCCAACATCGAAAGGGAGTGGCAATCAGCCCCAGCATTTT. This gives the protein CASSPTSKGSGNQPQHF.

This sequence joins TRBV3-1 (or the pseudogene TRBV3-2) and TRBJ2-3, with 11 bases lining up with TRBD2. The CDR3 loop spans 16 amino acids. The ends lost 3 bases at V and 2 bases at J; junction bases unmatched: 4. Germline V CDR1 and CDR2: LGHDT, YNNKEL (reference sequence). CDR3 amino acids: CASSQGTSGNTDTQYF. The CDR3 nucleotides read TGTGCCAGCAGCCAGGGGACTAGCGGAAACACAGATACGCAGTATTTT.

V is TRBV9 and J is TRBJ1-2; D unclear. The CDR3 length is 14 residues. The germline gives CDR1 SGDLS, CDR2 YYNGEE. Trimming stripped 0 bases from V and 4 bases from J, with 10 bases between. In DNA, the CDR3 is TGTGCCAGCAGCGTAGCTAGCGTCGGCTATGGCTACACCTTC. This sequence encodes CASSVASVGYGYTF.

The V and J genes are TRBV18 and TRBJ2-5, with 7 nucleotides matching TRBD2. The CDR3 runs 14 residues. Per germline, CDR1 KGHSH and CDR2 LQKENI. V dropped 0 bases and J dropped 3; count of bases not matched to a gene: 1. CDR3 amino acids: CASSPPAGEETQYF. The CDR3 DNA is TGTGCCAGCTCACCACCGGCGGGAGAAGAGACCCAGTACTTC.

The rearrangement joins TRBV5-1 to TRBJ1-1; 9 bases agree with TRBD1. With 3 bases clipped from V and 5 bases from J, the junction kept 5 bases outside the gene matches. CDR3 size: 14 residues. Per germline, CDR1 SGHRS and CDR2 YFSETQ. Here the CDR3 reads CASSSWTGETEAFF. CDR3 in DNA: TGCGCCAGCAGCTCTTGGACAGGGGAAACTGAAGCTTTCTTT.

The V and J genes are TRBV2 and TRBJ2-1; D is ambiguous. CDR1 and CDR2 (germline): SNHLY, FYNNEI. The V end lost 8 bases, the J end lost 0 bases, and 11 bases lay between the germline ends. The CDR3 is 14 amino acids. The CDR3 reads CASVLEASYNEQFF. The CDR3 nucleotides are TGTGCCAGCGTTCTTGAAGCCTCCTACAATGAGCAGTTCTTC.

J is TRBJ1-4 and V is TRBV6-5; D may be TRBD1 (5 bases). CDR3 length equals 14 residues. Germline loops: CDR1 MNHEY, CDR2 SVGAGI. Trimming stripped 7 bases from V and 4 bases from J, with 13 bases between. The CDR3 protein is CASTRGGYNEKLFF. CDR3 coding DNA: TGTGCCAGCACCCGTGGGGGGTATAATGAAAAACTGTTTTTT.

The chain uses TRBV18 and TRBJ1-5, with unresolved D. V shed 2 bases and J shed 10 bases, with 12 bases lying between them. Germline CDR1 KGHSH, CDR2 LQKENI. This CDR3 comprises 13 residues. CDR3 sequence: CASSPAPADPQHF. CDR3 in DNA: TGTGCCAGCTCACCAGCCCCGGCGGATCCCCAGCATTTT. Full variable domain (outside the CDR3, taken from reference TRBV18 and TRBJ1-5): NAGVMQNPRHLVRRRGQEARLRCSPMKGHSHVYWYRQLPEEGLKFMVYLQKENIIDESGMPKERFSAEFPKEGPSILRIQQVVRGDSAAYFCASSPAPADPQHFGDGTRLSIL.

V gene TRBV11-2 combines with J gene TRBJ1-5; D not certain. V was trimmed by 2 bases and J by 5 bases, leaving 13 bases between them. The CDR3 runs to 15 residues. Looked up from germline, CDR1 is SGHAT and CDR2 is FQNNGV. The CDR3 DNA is TGTGCCAGCAGCTTATTCGGGGAGCCCGATCAGCCCCAGCATTTT. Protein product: CASSLFGEPDQPQHF.

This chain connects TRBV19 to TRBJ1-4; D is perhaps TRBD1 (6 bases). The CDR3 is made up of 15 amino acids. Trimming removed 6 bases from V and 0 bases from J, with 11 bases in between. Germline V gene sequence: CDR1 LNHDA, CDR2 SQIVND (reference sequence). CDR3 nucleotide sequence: TGTGCCAGTAGCAACAGGGTATCAACTAATGAAAAACTGTTTTTT. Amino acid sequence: CASSNRVSTNEKLFF.

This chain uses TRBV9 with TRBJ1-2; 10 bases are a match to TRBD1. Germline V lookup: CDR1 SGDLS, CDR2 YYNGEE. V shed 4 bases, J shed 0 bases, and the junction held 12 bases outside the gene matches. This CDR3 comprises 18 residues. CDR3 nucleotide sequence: TGTGCCAGCAGCATATCCGGGACAGGGGTAATGGCTAACTATGGCTACACCTTC. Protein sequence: CASSISGTGVMANYGYTF.

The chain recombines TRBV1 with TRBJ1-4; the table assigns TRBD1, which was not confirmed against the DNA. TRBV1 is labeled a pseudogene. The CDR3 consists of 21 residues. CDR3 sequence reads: CTSSQDHPQGQGGRTNEKLFF. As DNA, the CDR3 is TGCACCAGCAGCCAAGATCATCCCCAAGGACAGGGGGGCCGGACTAATGAAAAACTGTTTTTT.

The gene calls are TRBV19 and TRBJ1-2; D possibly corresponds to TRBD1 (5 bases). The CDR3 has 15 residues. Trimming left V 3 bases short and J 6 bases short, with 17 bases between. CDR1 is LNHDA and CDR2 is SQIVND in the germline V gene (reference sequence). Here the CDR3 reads CASSIPPPGWNGYTF. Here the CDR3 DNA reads TGTGCCAGTAGTATCCCACCGCCAGGGTGGAATGGCTACACCTTC.

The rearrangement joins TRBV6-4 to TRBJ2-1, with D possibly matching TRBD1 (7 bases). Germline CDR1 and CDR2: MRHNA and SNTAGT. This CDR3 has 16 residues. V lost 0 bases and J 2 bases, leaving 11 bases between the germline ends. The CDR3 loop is CASSDSGGGAYNEQFF. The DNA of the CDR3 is TGTGCCAGCAGTGACTCAGGAGGGGGCGCCTACAATGAGCAGTTCTTC.

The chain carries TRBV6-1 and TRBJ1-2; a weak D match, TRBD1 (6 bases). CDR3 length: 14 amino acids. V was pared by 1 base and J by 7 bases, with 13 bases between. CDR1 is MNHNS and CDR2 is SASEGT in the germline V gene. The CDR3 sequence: CASSEVGGALGYTF. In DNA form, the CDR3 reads TGTGCCAGCAGTGAAGTGGGGGGGGCGCTTGGCTACACCTTC.